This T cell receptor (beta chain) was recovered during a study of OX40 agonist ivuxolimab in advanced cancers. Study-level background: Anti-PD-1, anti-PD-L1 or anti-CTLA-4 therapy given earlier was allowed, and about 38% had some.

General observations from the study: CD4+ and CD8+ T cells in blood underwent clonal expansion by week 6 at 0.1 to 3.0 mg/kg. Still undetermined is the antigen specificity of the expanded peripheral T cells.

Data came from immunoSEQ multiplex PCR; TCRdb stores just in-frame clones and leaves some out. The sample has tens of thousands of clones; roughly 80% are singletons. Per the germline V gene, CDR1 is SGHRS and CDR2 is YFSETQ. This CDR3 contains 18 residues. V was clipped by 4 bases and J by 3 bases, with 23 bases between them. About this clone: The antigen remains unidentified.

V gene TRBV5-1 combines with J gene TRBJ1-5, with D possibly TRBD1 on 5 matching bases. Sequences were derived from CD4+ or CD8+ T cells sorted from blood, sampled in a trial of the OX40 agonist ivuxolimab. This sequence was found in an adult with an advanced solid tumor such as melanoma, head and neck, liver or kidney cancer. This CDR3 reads CASSGRKQVNDNNQPQHF. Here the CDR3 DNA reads TGCGCCAGCAGCGGGCGAAAACAGGTGAATGATAACAATCAGCCCCAGCATTTT. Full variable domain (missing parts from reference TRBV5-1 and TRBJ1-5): KAGVTQTPRYLIKTRGQQVTLSCSPISGHRSVSWYQQTPGQGLQFLFEYFSETQRNKGNFPGRFSGRQFSNSRSEMNVSTLELGDSALYLCASSGRKQVNDNNQPQHFGDGTRLSIL.